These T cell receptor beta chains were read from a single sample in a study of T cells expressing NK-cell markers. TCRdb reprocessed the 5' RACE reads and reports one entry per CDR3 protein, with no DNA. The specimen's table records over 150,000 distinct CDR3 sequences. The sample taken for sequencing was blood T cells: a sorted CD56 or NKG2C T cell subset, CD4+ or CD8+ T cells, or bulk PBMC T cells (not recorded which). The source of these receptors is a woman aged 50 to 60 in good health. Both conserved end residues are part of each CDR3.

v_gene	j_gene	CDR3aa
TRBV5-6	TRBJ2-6	CASSLEGTSGAGSGANVLTF
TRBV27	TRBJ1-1	CASGGVDNTEAFF
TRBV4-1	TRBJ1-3	CASSQEQGVAGNTIYF
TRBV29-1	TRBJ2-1	CSARRPSAEQFF
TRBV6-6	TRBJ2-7	CASSDRGPIYEQYF
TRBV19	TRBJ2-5	CASSIKAGVLETQYF
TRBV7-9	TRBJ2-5	CASSFLGYGETQYF
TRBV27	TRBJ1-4	CASSLLATGVYEKLFF
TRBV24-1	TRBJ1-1	CATSGQGGNEAFF
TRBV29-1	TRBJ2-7	CSVLYRDTSYEQYF
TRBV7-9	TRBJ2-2	CASSPAGELFF
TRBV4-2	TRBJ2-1	CASSQDGAANEQFF